This TCR beta chain was sequenced during a study of cytomegalovirus exposure and HLA in healthy donors. The wider study: Of a few hundred genotyped donors, 81% grouped in the Caucasian-associated ancestry cluster. Study observations and caveats: About 87% or about 30% of the time was how often most TCR beta V segments were productive, according to an earlier analysis. Among TCR beta chains of equal frequency, HLA-associated ones were more clonally expanded in a later analysis.

The PCR contained 60 Vbeta and 13 Jbeta primers. The table came from immunoSEQ multiplex PCR; TCRdb's copy has only in-frame clones and leaves some out. The profile shows under 200,000 clones, 73% of them singletons. As for this clone: The antigen is undetermined.

Donors counted as nominally healthy when sampled, yet unrecorded immune exposures were likely. This clonotype originated in a young woman in good health and CMV-seronegative. The specimen sequenced was PBMCs.

CDR3 nucleotide sequence: TGTGCCAGCAGCCAGCCGCAGGGTATAGCTTTCTTT. Protein product: CASSQPQGIAFF. The chain recombines TRBV5-6 with TRBJ1-1, with TRBD1 as a possible D gene (5 bases). Germline V gene data show CDR1 as SGHDT and CDR2 as YYEEEE. This CDR3 region has 12 residues. Trimming shortened V by 4 bases and J by 10 bases, and 14 bases separated the two germline ends.